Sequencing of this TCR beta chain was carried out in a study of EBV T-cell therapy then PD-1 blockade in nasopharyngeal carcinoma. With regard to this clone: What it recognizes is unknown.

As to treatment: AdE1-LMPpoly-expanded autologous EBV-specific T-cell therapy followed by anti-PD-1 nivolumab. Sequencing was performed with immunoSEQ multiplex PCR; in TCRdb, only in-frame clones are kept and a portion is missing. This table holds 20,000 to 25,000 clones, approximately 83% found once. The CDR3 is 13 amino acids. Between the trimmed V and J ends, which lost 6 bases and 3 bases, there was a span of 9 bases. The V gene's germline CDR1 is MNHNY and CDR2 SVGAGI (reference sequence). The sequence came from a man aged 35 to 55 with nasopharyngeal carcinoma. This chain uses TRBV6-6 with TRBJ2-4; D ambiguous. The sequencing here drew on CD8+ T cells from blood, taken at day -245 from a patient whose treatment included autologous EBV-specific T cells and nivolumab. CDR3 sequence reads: CASRPTFKNIQYF. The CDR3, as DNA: TGTGCCAGCAGGCCAACCTTCAAAAACATTCAGTACTTC.